Listed below are T cell receptor beta chains from one sample, sequenced in a study of T cell clones after liver transplantation. TCRdb keeps only in-frame clones here, not all; method: immunoSEQ multiplex PCR. The table records approximately 51,000 clones, 55% to 85% of them present only once. The sequenced sample was CD4+ T cells from blood, obtained more than 53 months after liver transplant. These TCRs come from a human patient who received a liver transplant. Some T cells may be transferred from the graft donor. CDR3s include the opening cysteine and the closing phenylalanine or tryptophan. Fields, in order: clone size, D gene, J gene, V gene, CDR3 DNA, CDR3 protein. D genes are given only for firm matches. Expanded clones are given a class, and other clones once, few, many or no size at all.

>NA|NA|TRBJ1-4|TRBV2
TGTGCCAGCAGTGAAGGGATAGGGGGGCCAACTAATGAAAAACTGTTTTTT
CASSEGIGGPTNEKLFF
>NA|TRBD1|TRBJ1-5|TRBV30
TGTGCCTGGAGTGCCCAGGGGGGTAGCAATCAGCCCCAGCATTTT
CAWSAQGGSNQPQHF
>NA|TRBD1|TRBJ1-5|TRBV6-6
TGTGCCGGCCAAGGGACAGTTAATCAGCCCCAGCATTTT
CAGQGTVNQPQHF
>few|NA|TRBJ2-5|TRBV7-8
TGTGCCAGCAGCTTAGCATGGGGCGAAGAGACCCAGTACTTC
CASSLAWGEETQYF
>NA|TRBD1|TRBJ2-1|TRBV27
TGTGCCACCTCTAGGGGACAGGGTTCCTACAATGAGCAGTTCTTC
CATSRGQGSYNEQFF
>NA|TRBD1|TRBJ1-5|TRBV28
TGTGCCAGCAGTTCCCGGACAGGGAACACTTATAGCAATCAGCCCCAGCATTTT
CASSSRTGNTYSNQPQHF
>NA|TRBD1|TRBJ1-1|TRBV9
TGTGCCAGCAGCGTAGTTCCACAGGGGGCTGAAGCTTTCTTT
CASSVVPQGAEAFF
>NA|NA|TRBJ1-5|TRBV19
TGTGCCAGTAGTATGGTGAGGGCCAATCAGCCCCAGCATTTT
CASSMVRANQPQHF
>NA|NA|TRBJ2-3|TRBV5-1
TGCGCCAGCAGCTTGGTCGGGGCTTCCATCACAGATACGCAGTATTTT
CASSLVGASITDTQYF
>NA|NA|TRBJ1-6|TRBV6-5
TGTGCCAGCAGTTCTACAGGGACCCATAATTCACCCCTCCACTTT
CASSSTGTHNSPLHF
>NA|NA|TRBJ2-7|TRBV4-1
TGCGCCAGCAGCCAAGCGCCACAGGGCAGCTCCTACGAGCAGTACTTC
CASSQAPQGSSYEQYF
>NA|TRBD1|TRBJ1-1|TRBV5-8
TGTGCCAGCAGCGTCGCCGGGACAGGGAACACTGAAGCTTTCTTT
CASSVAGTGNTEAFF
>NA|NA|TRBJ1-5|TRBV7-2
TGTGCCAGCAGCTTATCTCTAAGGGCAGATAGCAATCAGCCCCAGCATTTT
CASSLSLRADSNQPQHF
>few|NA|TRBJ1-1|TRBV30
TGTGCCTGGATCCCCGCAGGGAACACTGAAGCTTTCTTT
CAWIPAGNTEAFF
>NA|NA|TRBJ1-5|TRBV19
TGTGCCACCCAACATAGATCAGGGGTGCGTCAGCCCCAGCATTTT
CATQHRSGVRQPQHF
>few|NA|TRBJ1-1|TRBV5-5
TGTGCCAGCAGCCCTTGGACGGGGGGAAGGGACACTGAAGCTTTCTTT
CASSPWTGGRDTEAFF
>NA|TRBD1|TRBJ2-3|TRBV6-6
TGTGCCAGCAGCCCAGGGGGGGGACAGGGAACAGATACGCAGTATTTT
CASSPGGGQGTDTQYF
>NA|NA|TRBJ1-1|TRBV7-8
TGTGCCAGCAGCTCGATCGGGGCGTCGATTGAAGCTTTCTTT
CASSSIGASIEAFF
>few|TRBD1|TRBJ1-1|TRBV2
TGTGCCAGCAGTCTACAGGGGGGGAACACTGAAGCTTTCTTT
CASSLQGGNTEAFF
>few|NA|TRBJ1-5|TRBV6-1
TGTGCCAGCAGTGATTCGGGAGTAAGCAATCAGCCCCAGCATTTT
CASSDSGVSNQPQHF
>NA|NA|TRBJ2-3|TRBV2
TGTGCCAGCAGGGAAACGGTCCCAGATACGCAGTATTTT
CASRETVPDTQYF
>NA|NA|TRBJ1-1|TRBV6-6
TGTGCCAGCAGTTACTCGGCAAGTACCAACACTGAAGCTTTCTTT
CASSYSASTNTEAFF
>NA|TRBD1|TRBJ2-5|TRBV6-5
TGTGCCAGCAGTTACTGGGACAGGGGGCCCCAAGAGACCCAGTACTTC
CASSYWDRGPQETQYF
>NA|TRBD1|TRBJ2-4|TRBV28
TGTGCCAGCAGTCGTAGACAGGGCCTGAACATTCAGTACTTC
CASSRRQGLNIQYF
>NA|NA|TRBJ1-1|TRBV30
TGTGCCTGGGCATCACTTACCCTTCAATCCCACTTT
CAWASLTLQSHF
>NA|NA|TRBJ1-1|TRBV7-9
TGTGCCAGCAGCATCCCCGGCACTGAAGCTTTCTTT
CASSIPGTEAFF
>NA|NA|TRBJ2-4|TRBV2
TGTGCCAGCAGTGAACCGCAGGGGCGCATTCAGTACTTC
CASSEPQGRIQYF
>once|NA|TRBJ2-1|TRBV28
TGTGCCAGCAGCCTACAGTACAATGAGCAGTTCTTC
CASSLQYNEQFF
>NA|NA|TRBJ2-7|TRBV6-6
TGTGCCAGCCGTCAGGGAAGGACCATCTACGAGCAGTACTTC
CASRQGRTIYEQYF
>NA|NA|TRBJ1-5|TRBV28
TGTGCCAGCAGTTTATTGCCCTGGGGACCGGGTGGCCATCAGCCCCAGCATTTT
CASSLLPWGPGGHQPQHF
>NA|TRBD1|TRBJ1-6|TRBV6-1
TGTGCCAGCACCGGACAGGGGGGATCACCCCTCCACTTT
CASTGQGGSPLHF
>NA|NA|TRBJ1-5|TRBV9
TGTGCCAGCAGCGTAGAAGGGCTAAGCAATCAGCCCCAGCATTTT
CASSVEGLSNQPQHF
>NA|NA|TRBJ2-2|TRBV27
TGTGCCAGCAGTTTTAGGAACCCCGGACTCATGAACACCGGGGAGCTGTTTTTT
CASSFRNPGLMNTGELFF
>NA|NA|TRBJ1-5|TRBV7-8
TGTGCCAGCAGCTTGGGTGGGGTATATAGCAATCAGCCCCAGCATTTT
CASSLGGVYSNQPQHF
>NA|NA|TRBJ1-5|TRBV6-5
TGTGCCAGCACACGCAGCAATCAGCCCCAGCATTTT
CASTRSNQPQHF
>NA|TRBD2|TRBJ2-1|TRBV10-1
TGCGCCAGCAGTGATCTTAGCGGGGCCAACGAGCAGTTCTTC
CASSDLSGANEQFF
>NA|TRBD2|TRBJ2-7|TRBV5-4
TGTGCCAGCAGCTTGTTCCCAGCGGGGGGGCCTGGGGAGCAGTACTTC
CASSLFPAGGPGEQYF
>few|TRBD1|TRBJ2-3|TRBV28
TGTGCCAGCAGTTCACCGGGACAGCCCACAGATACGCAGTATTTT
CASSSPGQPTDTQYF
>NA|TRBD1|TRBJ2-7|TRBV10-3
TGTGCCATTGGACAGGGCGTCTACGAGCAGTACTTC
CAIGQGVYEQYF
>NA|TRBD1|TRBJ2-1|TRBV29-1
TGCAGCGTGCTTCCGGGACAGGGGGCAAATCAGTTCTTC
CSVLPGQGANQFF
>many|NA|TRBJ1-5|TRBV19
TGTGCCAGCTCACCCGGAGCGGGGCCCCAGCATTTT
CASSPGAGPQHF
>few|NA|TRBJ1-2|TRBV30
TGTGCCTGGAGCCGAGGAGCTAACTATGGCTACACCTTC
CAWSRGANYGYTF
>NA|NA|TRBJ2-7|TRBV9
TGTGCCAGCAGCGTAGACCACGAGCAGTACTTC
CASSVDHEQYF
>NA|NA|TRBJ1-1|TRBV6-1
TGTGCCAGCAGTGAAGACGGACGCGAGGCTTTCTTT
CASSEDGREAFF
>NA|NA|TRBJ2-1|TRBV2
TGTGCCAGCAGTGAACGGGGTCTCCTTTACGGTGAGCAGTTCTTC
CASSERGLLYGEQFF
>few|NA|TRBJ1-2|TRBV2
TGTGCCAGCAGTGAAGGGGCAGGGGCTGGCTACACCTTC
CASSEGAGAGYTF
>NA|NA|TRBJ1-2|TRBV2
TGTGCCAGCAGTCCCCAAGGGGTGCGGGTTGGCTACACCTTC
CASSPQGVRVGYTF
>few|NA|TRBJ1-6|TRBV11-1
TGTGCCAGCAGCGCCTCAGGTCCGCCCCTCCACTTT
CASSASGPPLHF
>NA|NA|TRBJ2-3|TRBV19
TGTGCCAGTAGTATAGGCGGGACATACACAGATACGCAGTATTTT
CASSIGGTYTDTQYF
>NA|TRBD1|TRBJ1-5|TRBV28
TGTGCCAGCACCCTAGGGGGCGTAGGCTCTCAGCCCCAGCATTTT
CASTLGGVGSQPQHF
>NA|TRBD2|TRBJ2-7|TRBV28
TGTGCCAGCAGTTCCGCTAGCGGGGGGAGAGACGAGCAGTACTTC
CASSSASGGRDEQYF